The present TCR beta chain was sequenced within a study of chemoradiotherapy in HPV16-positive cancers. Study-wide background: Functional T-cell assays on a couple of HPV16-positive patients' cells defined candidate HPV-specific clones and common TCR motifs. Study conclusions and caveats: During treatment, candidate HPV-specific clones and E7-related motifs expanded in tumor.

Sequencing used immunoSEQ multiplex PCR; TCRdb keeps in-frame clones, though not all of them. The table has 6,800 or so clones, approximately 79% seen once; the top ten hold around 3.5%. V trimming: 4 bases; J trimming: 2 bases; junction bases outside the gene matches: 8. CDR1 and CDR2 from the germline V gene are SGHRS and YFSETQ. There are 16 residues in the CDR3. Note on this clone: Its matching antigen is unknown.

The chain has TRBV5-1 and TRBJ1-2; 10 bases map to TRBD1. This TCR was recovered from a human donor with HPV-associated anogenital cancer. The sample was acquired from a patient who underwent chemoradiotherapy. The chain's CDR3 is CASSEGQGGANYGYTF. The CDR3 nucleotides are TGCGCCAGCAGCGAAGGACAGGGGGGAGCGAACTATGGCTACACCTTC.